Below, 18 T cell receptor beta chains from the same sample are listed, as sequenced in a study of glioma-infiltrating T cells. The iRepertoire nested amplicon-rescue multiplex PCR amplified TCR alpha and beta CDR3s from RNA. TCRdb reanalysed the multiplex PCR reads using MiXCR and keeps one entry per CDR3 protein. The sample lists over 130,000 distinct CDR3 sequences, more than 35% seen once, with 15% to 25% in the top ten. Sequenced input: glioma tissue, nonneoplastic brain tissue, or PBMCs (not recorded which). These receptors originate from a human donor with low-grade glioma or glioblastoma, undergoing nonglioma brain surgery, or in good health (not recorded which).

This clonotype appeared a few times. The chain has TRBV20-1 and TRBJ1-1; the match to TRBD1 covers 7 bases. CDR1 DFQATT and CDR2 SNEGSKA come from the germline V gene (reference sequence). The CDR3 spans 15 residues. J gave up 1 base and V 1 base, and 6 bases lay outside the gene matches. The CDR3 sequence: CSARAGQVGNTEAFF. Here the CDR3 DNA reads TGCAGTGCTAGAGCAGGACAGGTTGGGAACACTGAAGCTTTCTTT.

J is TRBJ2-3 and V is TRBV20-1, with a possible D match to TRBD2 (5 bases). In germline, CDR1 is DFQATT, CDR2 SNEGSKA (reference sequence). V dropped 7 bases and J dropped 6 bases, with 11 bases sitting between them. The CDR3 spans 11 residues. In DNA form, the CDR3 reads TGCAGTGTTGTAAGAGGGGATACGCAGTATTTT. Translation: CSVVRGDTQYF.

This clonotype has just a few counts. CDR3 nucleotides: TGTGCCAGCAGTTTCGGACCCGGTAGGAGGAATGAGCAGTTCTTC. It specifies CASSFGPGRRNEQFF. V usage is TRBV12-3 or TRBV12-4 and J usage is TRBJ2-1, with a weak D call TRBD2 (5 bases). V lost 3 bases and J lost 7, with 16 bases in between. CDR3 size: 15 residues.

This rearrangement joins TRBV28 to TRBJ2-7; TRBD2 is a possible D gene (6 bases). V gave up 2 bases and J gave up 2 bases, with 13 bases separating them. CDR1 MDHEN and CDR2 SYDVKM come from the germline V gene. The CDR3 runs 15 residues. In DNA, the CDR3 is TGTGCCAGCAGTTTAGGGGGGACCCCAACCTACGAGCAGTACTTC. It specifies CASSLGGTPTYEQYF. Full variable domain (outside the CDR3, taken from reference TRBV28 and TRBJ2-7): DVKVTQSSRYLVKRTGEKVFLECVQDMDHENMFWYRQDPGLGLRLIYFSYDVKMKEKGDIPEGYSVSREKKERFSLILESASTNQTSMYLCASSLGGTPTYEQYFGPGTRLTVT.

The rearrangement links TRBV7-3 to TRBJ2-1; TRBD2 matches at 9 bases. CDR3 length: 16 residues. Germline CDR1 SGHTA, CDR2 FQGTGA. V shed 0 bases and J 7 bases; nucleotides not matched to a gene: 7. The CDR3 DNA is TGTGCCAGCAGCTTAACTCGGGCTAGCGGGGCGAATGAGCAGTTCTTC. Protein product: CASSLTRASGANEQFF.

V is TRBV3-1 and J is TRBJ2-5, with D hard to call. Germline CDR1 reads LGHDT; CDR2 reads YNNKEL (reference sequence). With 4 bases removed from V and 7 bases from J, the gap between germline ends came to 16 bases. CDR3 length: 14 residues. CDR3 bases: TGTGCCAGCAGCCCGCAAGGAAGTTTAGGGACCCAGTACTTC. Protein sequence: CASSPQGSLGTQYF.

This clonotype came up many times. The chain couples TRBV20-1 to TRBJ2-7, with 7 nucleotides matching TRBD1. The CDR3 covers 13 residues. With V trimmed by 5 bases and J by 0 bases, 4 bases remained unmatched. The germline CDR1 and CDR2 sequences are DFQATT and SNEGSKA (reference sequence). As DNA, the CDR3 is TGCAGTGCTGGGGGACAGAGCTCCTACGAGCAGTACTTC. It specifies CSAGGQSSYEQYF.

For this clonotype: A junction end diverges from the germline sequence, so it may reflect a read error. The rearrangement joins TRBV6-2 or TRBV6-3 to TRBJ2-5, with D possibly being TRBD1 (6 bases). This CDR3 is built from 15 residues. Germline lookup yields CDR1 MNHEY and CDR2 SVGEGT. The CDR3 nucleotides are TGTGCCAGCAGGTCATTCAGGGGTCCGGAAGAGACTCAGTGCTTC. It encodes CASRSFRGPEETQCF.

The CDR3 reads CASSVKAVSGSLYEQYF. The CDR3 coding sequence is TGTGCCAGCAGCGTAAAGGCAGTTAGCGGGAGTTTGTACGAGCAGTACTTC. V and J are TRBV9 and TRBJ2-7; 9 positions match TRBD2. Germline CDR1 SGDLS, CDR2 YYNGEE. The V segment lost 1 base and the J segment 4 bases; nucleotides outside the gene matches: 12. The CDR3 loop spans 17 amino acids.

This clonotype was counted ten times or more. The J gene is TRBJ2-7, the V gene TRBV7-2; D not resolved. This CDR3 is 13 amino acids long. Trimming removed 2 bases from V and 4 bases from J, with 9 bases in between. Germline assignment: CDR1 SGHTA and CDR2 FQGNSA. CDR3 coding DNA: TGTGCCAGCAGCTTAAGAGACGGGTACGAGCAGTACTTC. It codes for CASSLRDGYEQYF.

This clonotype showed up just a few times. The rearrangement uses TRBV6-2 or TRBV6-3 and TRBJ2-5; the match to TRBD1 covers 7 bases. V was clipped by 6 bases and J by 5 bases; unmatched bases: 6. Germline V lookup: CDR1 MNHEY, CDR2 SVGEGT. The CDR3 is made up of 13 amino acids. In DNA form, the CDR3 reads TGTGCCAGCAGCCCCGACAGGGAGGAGACCCAGTACTTC. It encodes CASSPDREETQYF.

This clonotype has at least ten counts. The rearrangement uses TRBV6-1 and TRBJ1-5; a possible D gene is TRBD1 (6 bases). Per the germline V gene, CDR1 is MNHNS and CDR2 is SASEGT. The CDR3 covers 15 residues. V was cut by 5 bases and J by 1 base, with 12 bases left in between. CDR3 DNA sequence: TGTGCCAGCAGTTTAACAGGGTTGAGCAATCAGCCCCAGCATTTT. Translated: CASSLTGLSNQPQHF.

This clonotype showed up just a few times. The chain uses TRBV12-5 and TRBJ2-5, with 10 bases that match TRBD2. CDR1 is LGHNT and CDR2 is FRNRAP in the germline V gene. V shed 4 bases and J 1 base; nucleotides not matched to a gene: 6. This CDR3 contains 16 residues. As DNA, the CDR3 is TGTGCTAGTGGTTCTCGAGCGGGAGGGCCCCAAGAGACCCAGTACTTC. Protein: CASGSRAGGPQETQYF.

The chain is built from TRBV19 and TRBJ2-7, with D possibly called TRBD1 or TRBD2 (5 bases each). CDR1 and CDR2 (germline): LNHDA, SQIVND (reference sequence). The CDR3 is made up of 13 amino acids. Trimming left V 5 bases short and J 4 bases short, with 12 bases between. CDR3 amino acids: CASSVRGEYEQYF. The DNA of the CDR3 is TGTGCCAGTAGTGTCCGGGGCGAATACGAGCAGTACTTC. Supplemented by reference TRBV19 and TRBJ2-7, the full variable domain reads DGGITQSPKYLFRKEGQNVTLSCEQNLNHDAMYWYRQDPGQGLRLIYYSQIVNDFQKGDIAEGYSVSREKKESFPLTVTSAQKNPTAFYLCASSVRGEYEQYFGPGTRLTVT.

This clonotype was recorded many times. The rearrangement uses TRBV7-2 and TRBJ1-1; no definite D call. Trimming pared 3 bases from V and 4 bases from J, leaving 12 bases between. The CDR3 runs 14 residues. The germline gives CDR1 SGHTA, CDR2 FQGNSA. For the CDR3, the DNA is TGTGCCAGCAGCTTTTTCCTAGGTCGCACTGAAGCTTTCTTT. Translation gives CASSFFLGRTEAFF.

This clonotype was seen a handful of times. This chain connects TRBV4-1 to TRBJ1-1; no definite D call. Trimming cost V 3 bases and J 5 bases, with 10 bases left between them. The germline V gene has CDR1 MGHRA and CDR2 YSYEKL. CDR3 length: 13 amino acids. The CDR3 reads CASSHSGWTEAFF. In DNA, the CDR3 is TGCGCCAGCAGCCATTCCGGGTGGACTGAAGCTTTCTTT.

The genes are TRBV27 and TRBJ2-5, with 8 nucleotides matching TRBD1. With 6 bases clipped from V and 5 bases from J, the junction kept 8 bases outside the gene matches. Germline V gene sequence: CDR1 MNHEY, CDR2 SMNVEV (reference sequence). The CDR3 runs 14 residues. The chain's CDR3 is CASRIGQGGETQYF. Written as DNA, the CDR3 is TGTGCCAGCAGGATTGGACAGGGCGGCGAGACCCAGTACTTC.

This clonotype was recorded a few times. Here the CDR3 DNA reads TGTGCCACCAGCGACCAGACAGGGGGCGCGGCAGATACGCAGTATTTT. Amino acid sequence: CATSDQTGGAADTQYF. The chain is built from TRBV24-1 and TRBJ2-3; TRBD1 agrees at 10 bases. Germline lookup yields CDR1 KGHDR and CDR2 SFDVKD. Trimming took 7 bases from V and 4 from J; bases not matched to a gene: 10. The CDR3 has 16 amino acids.